One T cell receptor beta chain is described in this entry. In the study's own analysis: It was from reference gene primer amplification that nucleated cell counts were estimated. Some clones are missing from TCRdb's copy, which holds only in-frame ones; the method was immunoSEQ multiplex PCR. The V and J calls and clone size are taken from that table; D and trimming were inferred from the DNA. The data contain about 270,000 clones, about nine tenths of them singletons. This CDR3 is 13 amino acids long. In germline, CDR1 is MGHRA, CDR2 YSYEKL. V lost 0 bases, J lost 12 bases, and 7 bases stayed unmatched. These data come from a study of blood T cell repertoires in COVID-19. Study-level background: Donors in the United States, Italy and Spain gave samples during acute or convalescent COVID-19.

This study enrolled people aged 18 to 89 from about two dozen US geographic areas. Grouping used clinical history reported by participants in a survey and questionnaire. This chain links TRBV4-1 with TRBJ1-2; 7 bases fit TRBD1. This clonotype was obtained from a woman between 18 and 29 years old who had recovered from COVID-19. Sequencing used PBMCs or T cells enriched from blood (not recorded which). CDR3 coding DNA: TGCGCCAGCAGCCAAGATCCCGGCAGGGGGAACACCTTC. This gives the protein CASSQDPGRGNTF.